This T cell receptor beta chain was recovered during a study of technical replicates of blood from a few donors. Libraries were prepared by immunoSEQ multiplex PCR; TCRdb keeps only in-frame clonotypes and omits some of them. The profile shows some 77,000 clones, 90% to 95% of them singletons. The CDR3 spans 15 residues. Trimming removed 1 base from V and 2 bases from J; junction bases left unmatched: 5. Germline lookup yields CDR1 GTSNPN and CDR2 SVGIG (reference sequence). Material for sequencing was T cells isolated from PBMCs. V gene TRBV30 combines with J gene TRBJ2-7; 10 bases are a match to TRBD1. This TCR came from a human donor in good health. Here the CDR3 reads CAWSGGQGGAYEQYF. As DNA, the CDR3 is TGTGCCTGGAGTGGAGGACAGGGGGGGGCCTACGAGCAGTACTTC.